This TCR beta chain was captured in a study of response to subunit inactivated influenza vaccine. Using its own MiXCR run on the RT-PCR reads, TCRdb lists one record per CDR3 protein. The sample includes under 850,000 distinct CDR3 sequences, roughly 18% of them seen just once. This clonotype was obtained from a man aged 50 to 59 who received an inactivated influenza vaccine. Sequencing was performed on PBMCs from blood, taken roughly 5 days after vaccination.

The DNA for the CDR3 is TGCAGTGCTAGTTGGGGGGGCACAGATACGCAGTATTTT. It translates to CSASWGGTDTQYF. The V and J genes are TRBV20-1 and TRBJ2-3; D might be TRBD2 (6 bases). Germline CDR1 and CDR2: DFQATT and SNEGSKA (reference sequence). Trimming cost V 3 bases and J 1 base, with 8 bases left between them. The CDR3 length is 13 residues.